The clone carrying this TCR beta chain was counted between two and nine times. This sample is drawn from a study of blood T cell repertoires in COVID-19. The germline V gene encodes CDR1 LGHDT and CDR2 YNNKEL (reference sequence). This CDR3 has 12 amino acids. Trimming took 4 bases from V and 10 from J; bases not matched to a gene: 6. Data came from immunoSEQ multiplex PCR; TCRdb stores just in-frame clones and leaves some out. The repertoire holds 110,000 to 150,000 clones, with 80% as singletons. Sequenced sample: peripheral blood. This chain uses TRBV3-1 (or the pseudogene TRBV3-2) with TRBJ1-1; 7 bases agree with TRBD1. This clonotype originated in a man aged 65 to 79 who had recovered from COVID-19. CDR3 DNA: TGTGCCAGCAGCCGAGAGGGGGCGGCAGCTTTCTTT. Translating it yields CASSREGAAAFF.